These 25 T cell receptor beta chains were sequenced from one sample in a study of shared clonotypes between healthy human individuals (dated by TCRdb to 2018 to 2020). The library was made by the immunoSEQ multiplex PCR assay. Here the immuneACCESS table is served through TCRdb, limited to in-frame sequences with V and J called. Missing clones are a known gap in these copies; in checked studies unresolved V genes cover under half, and the rest lacks a known reason. The sample has some 1.5 million clones on record, approximately 98% of them singletons. Around 0.47% of the sample is held by the ten biggest clonotypes. The sample consisted of naive CD4+ T cells sorted from blood. In light of the paper, this sample's cell subset or site label describes: CD45RA+ positively selected. The receptors were sampled from a young man in good health.

The rearrangement joins TRBV5-1 to TRBJ2-1; unclear D gene. Germline CDR1 is SGHRS and CDR2 is YFSETQ. With 0 bases removed from V and 5 bases from J, the gap between germline ends came to 27 bases. This CDR3 region has 20 residues. The CDR3 DNA reads as TGCGCCAGCAGCTTGGTCGCGACAACTCTCCTTTCGGGTTCCCACAATGAGCAGTTCTTC. Translated: CASSLVATTLLSGSHNEQFF.

The chain recombines TRBV28 with TRBJ1-2; no firm D call. This CDR3 has 11 amino acids. Trimming removed 1 base at V and 8 bases at J, with 5 bases between. The germline CDR1 and CDR2 sequences are MDHEN and SYDVKM. The CDR3 here is CASSLSRGYTF. CDR3 DNA: TGTGCCAGCAGTTTATCCAGGGGCTACACCTTC.

This chain connects TRBV4-3 to TRBJ2-1, with TRBD2 identical over 9 bases. Unmatched junction bases numbered 8, after V lost 4 bases and J lost 7 bases. Germline loops: CDR1 LGHNA, CDR2 YSLEER. This CDR3 is built from 15 residues. The chain's CDR3 is CASSPGAREGNEQFF. The CDR3 region has the DNA TGCGCCAGCAGCCCGGGGGCGCGGGAGGGAAATGAGCAGTTCTTC.

V usage is TRBV11-3 and J usage is TRBJ2-7, with 13 bases lining up with TRBD2. Germline trimming cut 3 bases from V and 5 bases from J; bases unmatched to any gene: 4. The germline gives CDR1 SGHNT, CDR2 YENEEA. This CDR3 region has 15 residues. CDR3 in amino acids: CASSLGGLAGDEQYF. For the CDR3, the DNA is TGTGCCAGCAGCTTGGGCGGACTAGCGGGAGACGAGCAGTACTTC.

The chain couples TRBV9 to TRBJ2-7; perhaps TRBD2 as D (6 bases). The germline V and J ends were trimmed by 0 bases and 6 bases, with 13 bases remaining between them. The CDR3 totals 14 residues. Germline loops: CDR1 SGDLS, CDR2 YYNGEE. In DNA, the CDR3 is TGTGCCAGCAGCGTAGGGGGGATCGGGAGCGAGCAGTACTTC. This gives the protein CASSVGGIGSEQYF.

The J gene is TRBJ2-1, the V gene TRBV20-1; D remains unclear. Trimming took off 5 bases at V and 8 bases at J, with 10 bases between the two ends. CDR3 size: 11 residues. Germline loops: CDR1 DFQATT, CDR2 SNEGSKA (reference sequence). The CDR3 bases are TGCAGTGCTCGCCGGGCCGATGAGCAGTTCTTC. It encodes CSARRADEQFF.

V usage is TRBV29-1 and J usage is TRBJ1-1; the D is unclear. Trimming left V 7 bases short and J 1 base short, with 10 bases between. The germline CDR1 and CDR2 sequences are SQVTM and ANQGSEA. The CDR3 runs to 12 residues. The CDR3 DNA sequence: TGCAGCGCTTTCGACACGAACACTGAAGCTTTCTTT. Translating it yields CSAFDTNTEAFF.

Concerning this clone: This specimen includes other DNA sequences encoding the same CDR3. This chain joins TRBV7-9 and TRBJ1-1, with TRBD1 matching 7 bases. V dropped 7 bases and J dropped 1; count of bases not matched to a gene: 3. The CDR3 has 13 amino acids. In germline, CDR1 is SEHNR, CDR2 FQNEAQ (reference sequence). DNA for the CDR3: TGTGCCAGCACCCGACAGGGGAACACTGAAGCTTTCTTT. Encoded protein: CASTRQGNTEAFF.

The V and J genes are TRBV10-3 and TRBJ2-7; 12 nucleotides align to TRBD1. Trimming removed 6 bases from V and 4 bases from J; junction bases left unmatched: 10. Looked up from germline, CDR1 is ENHRY and CDR2 is SYGVKD. The CDR3 has 16 amino acids. In DNA form, the CDR3 reads TGTGCCATCAGCACCTCGGGACAGGGGGCCAAGTACGAGCAGTACTTC. Translation: CAISTSGQGAKYEQYF.

The chain is built from TRBV5-1 and TRBJ1-5, with D uncertain. Trimming left V 0 bases short and J 5 bases short, with 9 bases between. Per the germline V gene, CDR1 is SGHRS and CDR2 is YFSETQ. The length of the CDR3 is 14 residues. The CDR3 protein is CASSLGAEDQPQHF. The CDR3 region has the DNA TGCGCCAGCAGCTTGGGGGCGGAAGATCAGCCCCAGCATTTT.

This clone was found once. This rearrangement joins TRBV7-9 to TRBJ1-4; perhaps TRBD1 as D (6 bases). Trimming removed 4 bases from V and 0 bases from J, with 12 bases in between. Germline V gene lookup returns CDR1 SEHNR and CDR2 FQNEAQ (reference sequence). The CDR3 loop spans 16 amino acids. The CDR3 loop is CASSSWTDATNEKLFF. CDR3 in DNA: TGTGCCAGCAGCTCCTGGACAGACGCAACTAATGAAAAACTGTTTTTT.

The V call is TRBV6-6, the J call TRBJ2-7; the D gene is possibly TRBD1 (6 bases). V lost 4 bases and J 5 bases, leaving 15 bases between the germline ends. Germline V gene lookup returns CDR1 MNHNY and CDR2 SVGAGI (reference sequence). This CDR3 has 14 residues. The CDR3 sequence: CASSSPAGVHEQYF. CDR3 bases: TGTGCCAGCAGTTCCCCGGCAGGGGTCCACGAGCAGTACTTC.

V is TRBV4-1 and J is TRBJ1-4; TRBD1 matches 7 bases. The CDR3 is 14 residues long. Trimming cost V 2 bases and J 7 bases; bases outside gene matches: 4. Germline lookup yields CDR1 MGHRA and CDR2 YSYEKL. The CDR3 reads CASSQPRDSEKLFF. In DNA form, the CDR3 reads TGCGCCAGCAGCCAACCCCGGGACAGTGAAAAACTGTTTTTT.

The rearrangement uses TRBV5-1 and TRBJ2-2; TRBD1 agrees at 7 bases. The CDR3 spans 18 residues. The V segment lost 0 bases and the J segment 0 bases; nucleotides outside the gene matches: 8. Per the germline V gene, CDR1 is SGHRS and CDR2 is YFSETQ. CDR3 in amino acids: CASSLARGKFPNTGELFF. The CDR3, as DNA: TGCGCCAGCAGCTTGGCCAGGGGGAAGTTCCCGAACACCGGGGAGCTGTTTTTT.

This clone was recorded once. The V and J genes are TRBV7-9 and TRBJ1-2; 10 bases agree with TRBD1. V lost 4 bases to trimming and J lost 4 bases; unmatched junction nucleotides: 12. This CDR3 region has 17 residues. Germline values: CDR1 SEHNR, CDR2 FQNEAQ (reference sequence). For the CDR3, the DNA is TGTGCCAGCAGCTCCGGCCCCGGGACAGGGGACTTCTATGGCTACACCTTC. Translation: CASSSGPGTGDFYGYTF.

This chain uses TRBV9 with TRBJ2-5, with 7 bases matching TRBD2. After removal of 1 base from V and 7 bases from J, the junction contained 7 bases not matched to a gene. The CDR3 runs 14 residues. CDR1 is SGDLS and CDR2 is YYNGEE in the germline V gene. CDR3 nucleotides: TGTGCCAGCAGCGTATTCGGACTAGAGGGGACCCAGTACTTC. Encoded protein: CASSVFGLEGTQYF.

The V gene is TRBV10-2, the J gene TRBJ2-1; tentatively, D is TRBD1 (5 bases). The CDR3 totals 15 residues. Germline lookup yields CDR1 WSHSY and CDR2 SAAADI. Trimming removed 2 bases at V and 0 bases at J, with 8 bases between. The CDR3 protein is CASSERGASYNEQFF. The DNA of the CDR3 is TGCGCCAGCAGTGAGAGGGGCGCCTCCTACAATGAGCAGTTCTTC.

V gene TRBV28 combines with J gene TRBJ2-1; D remains ambiguous. The CDR3 runs 14 residues. Looked up from germline, CDR1 is MDHEN and CDR2 is SYDVKM. With 6 bases removed from V and 1 base from J, the gap between germline ends came to 10 bases. CDR3 in DNA: TGTGCCAGCAGATCTGGCTTTTCCTACAATGAGCAGTTCTTC. It specifies CASRSGFSYNEQFF.

The J gene is TRBJ2-1, the V gene TRBV6-1; no clear D. CDR3 length: 12 amino acids. Germline assignment: CDR1 MNHNS and CDR2 SASEGT. The V and J ends lost 2 bases and 9 bases respectively, with 8 bases between them. Here the CDR3 reads CASSEKASEQFF. DNA for the CDR3: TGTGCCAGCAGTGAAAAGGCTAGTGAGCAGTTCTTC.

This chain uses TRBV27 with TRBJ1-2, with D perhaps TRBD1 (6 bases). The germline V and J ends were trimmed by 4 bases and 2 bases, with 11 bases remaining between them. Germline CDR1 MNHEY, CDR2 SMNVEV (reference sequence). The CDR3 covers 14 residues. The CDR3 DNA sequence: TGTGCCAGCAGTTCGTTGGACAGAAACTATGGCTACACCTTC. Its protein is CASSSLDRNYGYTF.

The chain carries TRBV30 and TRBJ1-3; D is unclear. V was trimmed by 2 bases and J by 10 bases, leaving 12 bases between them. Germline CDR1 GTSNPN, CDR2 SVGIG (reference sequence). The CDR3 sequence is 12 residues long. As DNA, the CDR3 is TGTGCCTGGAGTCTAACCCGGGGTACCATATATTTT. Its protein is CAWSLTRGTIYF.

This clone appeared once. The chain carries TRBV12-5 and TRBJ2-3, with D uncertain. The CDR3 spans 13 residues. Between the trimmed V and J ends, which lost 4 bases and 6 bases, there was a span of 11 bases. Germline V gene sequence: CDR1 LGHNT, CDR2 FRNRAP. CDR3 sequence (DNA): TGTGCTAGTGGTTCCTCAGGTGGCGATACGCAGTATTTT. It is translated as CASGSSGGDTQYF.

The V call is TRBV11-2, the J call TRBJ2-7, with TRBD1 as a possible D gene (6 bases). CDR3 length equals 16 residues. Trimming took off 4 bases at V and 0 bases at J, with 16 bases between the two ends. Germline V lookup: CDR1 SGHAT, CDR2 FQNNGV. The CDR3, as DNA: TGTGCCAGCAGCTCCGAGACAGGTCATAGCTCCTACGAGCAGTACTTC. Translation: CASSSETGHSSYEQYF.

The rearrangement links TRBV5-1 to TRBJ1-2; D is ambiguous. CDR1 SGHRS and CDR2 YFSETQ come from the germline V gene. The ends were cut back, 6 bases at V and 6 bases at J, with 18 bases in the middle. This CDR3 is 14 amino acids long. DNA of the CDR3: TGCGCCAGCACCGAGGGCCATCAAGAGGATGGCTACACCTTC. It specifies CASTEGHQEDGYTF.

As for this clone: The same CDR3 can be traced to other DNA sequences in this sample. This chain uses TRBV5-4 with TRBJ2-2; the D gene is possibly TRBD2 (7 bases). There are 15 residues in the CDR3. The V gene lost 4 bases and the J gene lost 2 bases, with 12 bases spanning the gap. CDR1 and CDR2 (germline): SGHNT, YYREEE (reference sequence). This chain's CDR3 is CASSPTGGNTGELFF. The DNA for the CDR3 is TGTGCCAGCAGCCCAACGGGGGGCAACACCGGGGAGCTGTTTTTT.